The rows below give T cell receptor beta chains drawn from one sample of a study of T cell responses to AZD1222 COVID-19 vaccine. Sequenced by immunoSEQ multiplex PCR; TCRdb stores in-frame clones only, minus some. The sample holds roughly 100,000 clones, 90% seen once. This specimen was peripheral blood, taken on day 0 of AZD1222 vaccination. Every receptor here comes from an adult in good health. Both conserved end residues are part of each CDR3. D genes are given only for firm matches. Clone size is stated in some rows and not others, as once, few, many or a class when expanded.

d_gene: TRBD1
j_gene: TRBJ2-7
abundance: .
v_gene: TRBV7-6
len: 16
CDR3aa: CASSGTPGQLGYEQYF
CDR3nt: TGTGCCAGCAGCGGGACACCGGGACAGCTAGGTTACGAGCAGTACTTC

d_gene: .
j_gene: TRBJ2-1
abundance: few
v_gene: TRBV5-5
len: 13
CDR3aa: CASSQGLYSEQFF
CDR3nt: TGTGCCAGCAGCCAGGGACTTTACTCTGAGCAGTTCTTC

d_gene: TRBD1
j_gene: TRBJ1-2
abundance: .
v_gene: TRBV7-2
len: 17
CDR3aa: CASSLVGTGSANYGYTF
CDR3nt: TGTGCCAGCAGCTTAGTGGGGACAGGCTCAGCTAACTATGGCTACACCTTC

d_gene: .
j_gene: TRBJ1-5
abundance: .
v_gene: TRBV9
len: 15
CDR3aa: CASSPDGYSNQPQHF
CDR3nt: TGTGCCAGCAGCCCGGACGGTTATAGCAATCAGCCCCAGCATTTT

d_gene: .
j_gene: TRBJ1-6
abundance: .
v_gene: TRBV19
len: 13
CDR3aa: CASGVAARSPLHF
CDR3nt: TGTGCCAGCGGGGTAGCCGCTCGCTCACCCCTCCACTTT

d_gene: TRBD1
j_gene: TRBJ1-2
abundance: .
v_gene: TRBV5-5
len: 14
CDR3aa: CASRRDSTNYGYTF
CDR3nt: TGTGCCAGCAGACGGGACAGTACTAACTATGGCTACACCTTC

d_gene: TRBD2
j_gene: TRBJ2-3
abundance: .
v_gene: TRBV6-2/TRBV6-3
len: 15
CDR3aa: CASNPRLAGGDTQYF
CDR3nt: TGTGCCAGCAACCCCCGACTAGCAGGCGGAGATACGCAGTATTTT

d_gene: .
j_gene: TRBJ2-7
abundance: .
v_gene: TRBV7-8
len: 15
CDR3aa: CASSLGGTAYYEQYF
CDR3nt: TGTGCCAGCAGCTTGGGGGGGACAGCCTACTACGAGCAGTACTTC

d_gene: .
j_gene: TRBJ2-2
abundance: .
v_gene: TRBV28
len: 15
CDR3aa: CASLLRRANTGELFF
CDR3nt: TGTGCCAGCCTCCTTCGCAGGGCGAACACCGGGGAGCTGTTTTTT

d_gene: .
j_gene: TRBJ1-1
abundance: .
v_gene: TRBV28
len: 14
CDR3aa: CASSLGQGNTEAFF
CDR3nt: TGTGCCAGCAGTTTAGGTCAGGGGAACACTGAAGCTTTCTTT

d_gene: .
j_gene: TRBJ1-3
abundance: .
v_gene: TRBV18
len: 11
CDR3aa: CASSQGNTIYF
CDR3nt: TGTGCCAGCTCCCAGGGAAACACCATATATTTT

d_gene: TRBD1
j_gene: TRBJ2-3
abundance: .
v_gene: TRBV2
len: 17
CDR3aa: CASNDRGHEPSTDTQYF
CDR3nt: TGTGCCAGCAATGACAGGGGCCATGAACCTAGCACAGATACGCAGTATTTT

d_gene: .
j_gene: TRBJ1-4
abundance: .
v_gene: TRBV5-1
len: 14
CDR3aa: CASSFRATNEKLFF
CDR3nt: TGCGCCAGCAGCTTCAGAGCAACTAATGAAAAACTGTTTTTT

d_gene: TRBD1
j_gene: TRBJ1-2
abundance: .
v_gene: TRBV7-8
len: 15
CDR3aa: CASSLPGTEAYGYTF
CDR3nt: TGTGCCAGCAGCTTACCCGGGACAGAAGCCTATGGCTACACCTTC

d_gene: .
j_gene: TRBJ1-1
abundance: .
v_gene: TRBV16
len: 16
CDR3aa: CASSQWDAGRNTEAFF
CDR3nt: TGTGCCAGCAGCCAATGGGACGCAGGACGGAACACTGAAGCTTTCTTT

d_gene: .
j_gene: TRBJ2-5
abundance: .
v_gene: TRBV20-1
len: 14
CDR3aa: CSASGQGRQETQYF
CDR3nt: TGCAGTGCTAGTGGGCAGGGCAGACAAGAGACCCAGTACTTC

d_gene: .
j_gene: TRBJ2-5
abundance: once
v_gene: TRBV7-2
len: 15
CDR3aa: CASSLAKNSWETQYF
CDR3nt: TGTGCCAGCAGCTTAGCGAAAAACAGTTGGGAGACCCAGTACTTC

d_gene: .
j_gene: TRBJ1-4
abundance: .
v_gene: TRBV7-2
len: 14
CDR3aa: CASSLGYGDEKLFF
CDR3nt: TGTGCCAGCAGCTTAGGATACGGAGATGAAAAACTGTTTTTT

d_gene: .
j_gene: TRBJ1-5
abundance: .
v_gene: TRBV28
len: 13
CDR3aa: CASSLGENRPQHF
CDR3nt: TGTGCCAGCAGTTTAGGGGAAAATCGGCCCCAGCATTTT

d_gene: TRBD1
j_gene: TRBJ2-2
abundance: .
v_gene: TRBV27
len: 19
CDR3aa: CASSFHGTGGERNTGELFF
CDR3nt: TGTGCCAGCAGTTTCCACGGGACAGGGGGCGAAAGGAACACCGGGGAGCTGTTTTTT

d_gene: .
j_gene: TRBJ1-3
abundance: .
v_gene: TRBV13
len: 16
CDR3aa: CASSTPTVPSGNTIYF
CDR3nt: TGTGCCAGCAGCACTCCGACCGTACCCTCTGGAAACACCATATATTTT

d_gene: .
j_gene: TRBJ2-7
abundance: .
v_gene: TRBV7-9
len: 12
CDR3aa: CASSFSDYEQYF
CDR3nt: TGTGCCAGCAGCTTTAGCGACTACGAGCAGTACTTC

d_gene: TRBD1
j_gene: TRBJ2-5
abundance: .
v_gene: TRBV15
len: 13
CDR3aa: CATSGTGEETQYF
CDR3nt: TGTGCCACCAGCGGGACAGGGGAAGAGACCCAGTACTTC

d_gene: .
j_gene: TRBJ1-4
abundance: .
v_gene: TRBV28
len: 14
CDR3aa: CASSLFSGLEKLFF
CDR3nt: TGTGCCAGCAGTTTATTTTCCGGGTTGGAAAAACTGTTTTTT

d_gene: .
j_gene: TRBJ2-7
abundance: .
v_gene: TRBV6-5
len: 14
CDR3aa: CASSRLTGSYEQYF
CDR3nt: TGTGCCAGCAGTAGATTAACAGGGTCCTACGAGCAGTACTTC

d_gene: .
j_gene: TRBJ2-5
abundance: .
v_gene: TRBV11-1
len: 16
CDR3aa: CASSLLKRGMQETQYF
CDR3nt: TGTGCCAGCAGCTTACTCAAGCGCGGGATGCAAGAGACCCAGTACTTC

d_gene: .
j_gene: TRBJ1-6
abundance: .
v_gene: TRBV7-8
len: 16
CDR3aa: CASSPRERSYNSPLHF
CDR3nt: TGTGCCAGCAGCCCCCGGGAGCGCTCCTATAATTCACCCCTCCACTTT

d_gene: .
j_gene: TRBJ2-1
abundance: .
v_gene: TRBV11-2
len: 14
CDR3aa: CASSLFTSRVEQFF
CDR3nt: TGTGCCAGCAGCTTGTTTACGTCCAGGGTTGAGCAGTTCTTC

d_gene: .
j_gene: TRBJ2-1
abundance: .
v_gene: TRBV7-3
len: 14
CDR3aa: CASSLNHGIGEQFF
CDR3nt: TGTGCCAGCAGCTTAAACCACGGGATTGGTGAGCAGTTCTTC

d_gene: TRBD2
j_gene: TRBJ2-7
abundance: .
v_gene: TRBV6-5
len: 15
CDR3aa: CASSSGTSGYYEQYF
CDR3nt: TGTGCCAGCAGTTCCGGGACTAGCGGGTACTACGAGCAGTACTTC

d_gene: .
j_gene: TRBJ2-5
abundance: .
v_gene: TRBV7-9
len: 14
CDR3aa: CASTHAGGKETQYF
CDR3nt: TGTGCCAGCACCCACGCAGGGGGGAAGGAGACCCAGTACTTC

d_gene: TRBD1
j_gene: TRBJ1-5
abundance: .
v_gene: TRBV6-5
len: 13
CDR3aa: CASRGQSNQPQHF
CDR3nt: TGTGCCAGCAGGGGACAGTCCAATCAGCCCCAGCATTTT

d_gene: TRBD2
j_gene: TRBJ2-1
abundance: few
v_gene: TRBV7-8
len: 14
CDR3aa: CASSQRLGEGEQFF
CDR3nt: TGTGCCAGCAGCCAACGTCTGGGGGAGGGGGAGCAGTTCTTC

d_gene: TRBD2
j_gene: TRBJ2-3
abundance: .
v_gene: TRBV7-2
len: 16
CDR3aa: CASSFFGGSSTDTQYF
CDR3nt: TGTGCCAGCAGCTTTTTCGGGGGGAGTAGCACAGATACGCAGTATTTT

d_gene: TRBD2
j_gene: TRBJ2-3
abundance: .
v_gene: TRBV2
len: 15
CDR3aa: CASSPTSGAGDTQYF
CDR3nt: TGTGCCAGCAGTCCGACTAGCGGGGCGGGGGATACGCAGTATTTT

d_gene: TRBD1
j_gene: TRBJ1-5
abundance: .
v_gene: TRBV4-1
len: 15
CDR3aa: CASSQGDRTNQPQHF
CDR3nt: TGCGCCAGCAGCCAAGGGGACAGGACTAATCAGCCCCAGCATTTT

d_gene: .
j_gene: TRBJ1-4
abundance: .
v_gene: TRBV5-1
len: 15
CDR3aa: CASSTGSAGNEKLFF
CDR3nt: TGCGCCAGCAGCACGGGCTCGGCCGGTAATGAAAAACTGTTTTTT

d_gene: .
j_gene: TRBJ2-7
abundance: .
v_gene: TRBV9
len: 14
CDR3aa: CASSGSGQTYEQYF
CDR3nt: TGTGCCAGCAGCGGTAGCGGTCAGACCTACGAGCAGTACTTC

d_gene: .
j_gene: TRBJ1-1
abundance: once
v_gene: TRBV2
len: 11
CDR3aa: CASSESNGAFF
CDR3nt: TGTGCCAGCAGTGAATCTAACGGAGCTTTCTTT

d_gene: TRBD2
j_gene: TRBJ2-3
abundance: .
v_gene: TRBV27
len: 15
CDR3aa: CASSQGRGGPNTQYF
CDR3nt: TGTGCCAGCAGTCAAGGGCGGGGGGGCCCGAATACGCAGTATTTT

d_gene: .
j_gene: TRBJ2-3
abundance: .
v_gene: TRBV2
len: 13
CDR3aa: CATQLATSDTQYF
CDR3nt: TGTGCCACTCAACTAGCAACATCAGATACGCAGTATTTT

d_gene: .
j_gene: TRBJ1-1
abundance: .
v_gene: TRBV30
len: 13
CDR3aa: CACGWEVNTEAFF
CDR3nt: TGTGCCTGTGGCTGGGAGGTGAACACTGAAGCTTTCTTT

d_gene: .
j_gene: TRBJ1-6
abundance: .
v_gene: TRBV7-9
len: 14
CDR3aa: CASSPRTGNSPLHF
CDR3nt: TGTGCCAGCAGCCCACGAACGGGAAATTCACCCCTCCACTTT

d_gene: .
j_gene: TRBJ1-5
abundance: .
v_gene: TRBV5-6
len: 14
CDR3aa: CASSLQSSLQPQHF
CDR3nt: TGTGCCAGCAGCCTACAGTCTAGCCTGCAGCCCCAGCATTTT

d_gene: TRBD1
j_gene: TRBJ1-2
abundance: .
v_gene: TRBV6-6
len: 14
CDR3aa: CASSLQGAGYGYTF
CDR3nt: TGTGCCAGCAGCCTACAGGGGGCAGGCTATGGCTACACCTTC

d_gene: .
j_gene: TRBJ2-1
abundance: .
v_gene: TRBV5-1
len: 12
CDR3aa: CASSLDVGEQFF
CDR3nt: TGCGCCAGCAGCTTGGACGTCGGTGAGCAGTTCTTC

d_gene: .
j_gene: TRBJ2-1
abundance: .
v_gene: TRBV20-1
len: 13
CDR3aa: CSASRGSYNEQFF
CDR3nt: TGCAGTGCTAGTCGCGGATCCTACAATGAGCAGTTCTTC

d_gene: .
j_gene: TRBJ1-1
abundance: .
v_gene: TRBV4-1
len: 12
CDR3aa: CASSQGQTEAFF
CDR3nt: TGCGCCAGCAGCCAAGGACAGACTGAAGCTTTCTTT

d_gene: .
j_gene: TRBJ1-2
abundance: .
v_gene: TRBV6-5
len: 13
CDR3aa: CASSYSRGYGYTF
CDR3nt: TGTGCCAGCAGTTACTCGAGGGGCTATGGCTACACCTTC

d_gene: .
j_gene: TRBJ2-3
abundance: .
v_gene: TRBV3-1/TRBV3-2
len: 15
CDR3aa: CASSPLPDRGDTQYF
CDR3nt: TGTGCCAGCAGCCCTCTACCTGATAGGGGAGATACGCAGTATTTT

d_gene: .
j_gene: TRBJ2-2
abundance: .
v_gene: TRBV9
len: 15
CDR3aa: CASSVDRFSAGELFF
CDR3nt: TGTGCCAGCAGCGTAGATAGGTTTAGTGCCGGGGAGCTGTTTTTT

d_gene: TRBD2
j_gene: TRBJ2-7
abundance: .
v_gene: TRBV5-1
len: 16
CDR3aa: CASSWTSGGPIYEQYF
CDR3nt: TGCGCCAGCAGCTGGACTAGCGGGGGCCCGATTTACGAGCAGTACTTC

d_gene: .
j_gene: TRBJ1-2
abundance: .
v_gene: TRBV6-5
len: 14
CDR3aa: CASSYSKGGDGYTF
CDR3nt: TGTGCCAGCAGTTACTCGAAAGGTGGGGATGGCTACACCTTC